The following is a T cell receptor (beta chain) sequence with its context. The data originate from a study of blood T cell repertoires in COVID-19. The wider study: From T cells, B-cell-depleted T cells, or PBMCs came the material, which was cDNA or gDNA.

Membership in each cohort depended on participant-reported clinical history. Before being deemed recovered, Cohort 3 donors had two negative PCRs, clearance, or symptom resolution. Trimming pared 2 bases from V and 0 bases from J, leaving 7 bases between. The CDR3 spans 14 residues. Germline lookup yields CDR1 MGHRA and CDR2 YSYEKL. Per the authors' pipeline: Amplification of reference gene primers provided the estimated nucleated cell counts. The data were produced by immunoSEQ multiplex PCR, yet TCRdb's version contains in-frame clones alone and is incomplete. The V and J calls and clone size were taken over from that table, and D and trimming were inferred from the DNA. The sample carries 200,000 to 250,000 clones, around 90% recorded once.

The sequencing input was PBMCs or T cells enriched from blood (not recorded which). The chain joins TRBV4-1 to TRBJ1-1, with a tentative D call TRBD1 (6 bases). The receptor was isolated from a young man who had recovered from COVID-19. The CDR3 spells CASSQQGLNTEAFF. The CDR3 DNA follows: TGCGCCAGCAGCCAACAGGGGCTGAACACTGAAGCTTTCTTT.